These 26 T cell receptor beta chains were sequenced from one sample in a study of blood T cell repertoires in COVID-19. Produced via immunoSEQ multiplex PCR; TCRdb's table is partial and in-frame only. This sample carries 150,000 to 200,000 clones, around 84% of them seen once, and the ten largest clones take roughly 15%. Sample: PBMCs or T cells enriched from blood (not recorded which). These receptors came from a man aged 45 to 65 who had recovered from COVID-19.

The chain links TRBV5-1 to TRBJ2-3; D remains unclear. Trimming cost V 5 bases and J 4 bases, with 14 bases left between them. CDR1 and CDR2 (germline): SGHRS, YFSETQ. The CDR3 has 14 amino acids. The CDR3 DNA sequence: TGCGCCAGCAGTATTGGGTCTGAGGCAGATACGCAGTATTTT. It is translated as CASSIGSEADTQYF.

This CDR3 reads CASSTGTSAHEQYF. Here the CDR3 DNA reads TGTGCCAGCAGCACAGGGACTAGCGCCCACGAGCAGTACTTC. This chain uses TRBV21-1 with TRBJ2-7; TRBD2, the table's D call, lacks a check against the DNA. TRBV21-1 is a recognized pseudogene. The CDR3 extends over 14 amino acids.

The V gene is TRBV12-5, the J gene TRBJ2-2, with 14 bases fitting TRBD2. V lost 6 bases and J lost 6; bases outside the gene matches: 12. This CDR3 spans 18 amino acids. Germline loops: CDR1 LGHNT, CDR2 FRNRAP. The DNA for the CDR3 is TGTGCTAGTGGCTACTCCGGACTAGCGGGGGGATTGGCCGGGGAGCTGTTTTTT. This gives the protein CASGYSGLAGGLAGELFF.

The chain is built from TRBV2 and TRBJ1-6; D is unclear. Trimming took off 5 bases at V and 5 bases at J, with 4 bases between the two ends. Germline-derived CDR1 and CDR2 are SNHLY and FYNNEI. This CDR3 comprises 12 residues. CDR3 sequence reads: CASSNNNSPLHF. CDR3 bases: TGTGCCAGCAGTAACAATAATTCACCCCTCCACTTT.

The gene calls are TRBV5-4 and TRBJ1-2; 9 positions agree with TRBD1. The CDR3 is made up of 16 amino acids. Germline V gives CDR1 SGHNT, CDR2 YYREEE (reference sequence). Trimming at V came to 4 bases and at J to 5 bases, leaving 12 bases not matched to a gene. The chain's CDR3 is CASSPPGQGGRYGYTF. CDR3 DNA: TGTGCCAGCAGCCCACCGGGACAGGGCGGTCGGTATGGCTACACCTTC.

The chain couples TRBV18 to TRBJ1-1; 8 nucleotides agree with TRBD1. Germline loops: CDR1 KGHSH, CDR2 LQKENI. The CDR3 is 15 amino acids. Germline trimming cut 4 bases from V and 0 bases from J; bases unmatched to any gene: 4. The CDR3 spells CASSHRGGMNTEAFF. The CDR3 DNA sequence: TGTGCCAGCTCACACAGGGGGGGTATGAACACTGAAGCTTTCTTT.

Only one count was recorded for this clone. CDR3 sequence (DNA): TGTGCCAGCAGCCACCGGAGGGACAGGGGAGACTCTGGCTACACCTTC. Translation: CASSHRRDRGDSGYTF. The chain uses TRBV27 and TRBJ1-2; 10 bases map to TRBD1. The length of the CDR3 is 16 residues. J gave up 7 bases and V 6 bases, and 14 bases lay outside the gene matches. Germline-derived CDR1 and CDR2 are MNHEY and SMNVEV (reference sequence).

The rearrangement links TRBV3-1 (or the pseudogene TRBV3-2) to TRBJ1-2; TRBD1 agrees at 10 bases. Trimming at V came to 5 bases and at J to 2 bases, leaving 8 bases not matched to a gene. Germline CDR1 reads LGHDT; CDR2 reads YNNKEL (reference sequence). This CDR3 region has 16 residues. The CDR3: CASSAAKGQGNYGYTF. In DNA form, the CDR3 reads TGTGCCAGCAGCGCGGCAAAGGGACAGGGGAACTATGGCTACACCTTC.

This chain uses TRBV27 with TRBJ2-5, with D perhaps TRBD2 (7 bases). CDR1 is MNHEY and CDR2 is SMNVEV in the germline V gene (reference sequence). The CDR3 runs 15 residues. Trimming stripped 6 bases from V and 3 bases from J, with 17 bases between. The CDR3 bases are TGTGCCAGCAGCCTTCTGGGGGGGCGAAAAGAGACCCAGTACTTC. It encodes CASSLLGGRKETQYF.

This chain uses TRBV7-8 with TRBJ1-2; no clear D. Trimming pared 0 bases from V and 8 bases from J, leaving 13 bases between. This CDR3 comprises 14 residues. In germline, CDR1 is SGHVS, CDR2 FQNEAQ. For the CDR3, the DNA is TGTGCCAGCAGCTTAGCCAGCGGAGGTTCGGGCTACACCTTC. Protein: CASSLASGGSGYTF. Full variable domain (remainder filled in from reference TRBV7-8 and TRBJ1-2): GAGVSQSPRYKVAKRGQDVALRCDPISGHVSLFWYQQALGQGPEFLTYFQNEAQLDKSGLPSDRFFAERPEGSVSTLKIQRTQQEDSAVYLCASSLASGGSGYTFGSGTRLTVV.

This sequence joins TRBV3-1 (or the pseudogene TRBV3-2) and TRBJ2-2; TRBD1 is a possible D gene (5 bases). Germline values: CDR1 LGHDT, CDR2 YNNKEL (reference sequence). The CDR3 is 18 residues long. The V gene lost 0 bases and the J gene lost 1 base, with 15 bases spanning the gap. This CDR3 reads CASSQEVVRVGNTGELFF. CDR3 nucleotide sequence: TGTGCCAGCAGCCAAGAAGTAGTCAGGGTCGGGAACACCGGGGAGCTGTTTTTT.

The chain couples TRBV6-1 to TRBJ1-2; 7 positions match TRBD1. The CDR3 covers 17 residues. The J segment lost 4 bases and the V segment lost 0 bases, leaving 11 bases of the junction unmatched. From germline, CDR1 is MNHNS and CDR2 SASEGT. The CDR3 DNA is TGTGCCAGCAGTGAAGCGGTGCCGCGGGCAGGGGGCTATGGCTACACCTTC. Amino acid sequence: CASSEAVPRAGGYGYTF.

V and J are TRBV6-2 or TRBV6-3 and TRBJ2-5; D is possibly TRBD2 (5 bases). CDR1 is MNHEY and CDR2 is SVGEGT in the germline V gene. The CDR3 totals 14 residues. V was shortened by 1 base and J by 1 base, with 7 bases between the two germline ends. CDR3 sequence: CASSYFGLQETQYF. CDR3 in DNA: TGTGCCAGCAGTTACTTCGGACTCCAAGAGACCCAGTACTTC.

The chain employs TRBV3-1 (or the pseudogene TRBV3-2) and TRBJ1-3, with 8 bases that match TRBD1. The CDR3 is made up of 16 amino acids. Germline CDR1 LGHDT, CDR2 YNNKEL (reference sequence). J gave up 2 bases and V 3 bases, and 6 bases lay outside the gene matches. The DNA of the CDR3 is TGTGCCAGCAGCCAGTTGGGGACAGGAGCTGGAAACACCATATATTTT. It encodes CASSQLGTGAGNTIYF.

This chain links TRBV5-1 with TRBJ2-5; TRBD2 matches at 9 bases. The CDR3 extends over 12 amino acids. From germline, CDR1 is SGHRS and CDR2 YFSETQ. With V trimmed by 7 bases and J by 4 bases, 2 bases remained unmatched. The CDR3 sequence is CASGLASETQYF. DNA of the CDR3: TGCGCCAGCGGACTAGCGTCAGAGACCCAGTACTTC.

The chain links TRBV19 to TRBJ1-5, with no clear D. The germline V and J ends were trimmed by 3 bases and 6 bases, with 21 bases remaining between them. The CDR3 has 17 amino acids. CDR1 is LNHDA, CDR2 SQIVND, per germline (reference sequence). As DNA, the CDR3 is TGTGCCAGTAGTATTGTATTGTCGCCTTCGGTTATTCAGCCCCAGCATTTT. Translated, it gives CASSIVLSPSVIQPQHF.

CDR3 residues: CASSFRDYSAKNIQYF. CDR3 nucleotides: TGTGCCAGCAGCTTCCGGGACTACTCAGCCAAAAACATTCAGTACTTC. The V and J genes are TRBV3-1 (or the pseudogene TRBV3-2) and TRBJ2-4; 7 bases match TRBD2. The trim removed 5 bases at V and 0 bases at J, leaving 7 bases unmatched. Germline V gives CDR1 LGHDT, CDR2 YNNKEL (reference sequence). The CDR3 extends over 16 amino acids.

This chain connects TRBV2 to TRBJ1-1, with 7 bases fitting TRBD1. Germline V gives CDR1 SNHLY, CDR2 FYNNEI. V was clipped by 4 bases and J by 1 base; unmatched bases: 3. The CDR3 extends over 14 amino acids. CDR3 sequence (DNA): TGTGCCAGCAGTGTCGAGGGGGCGAACACTGAAGCTTTCTTT. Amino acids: CASSVEGANTEAFF. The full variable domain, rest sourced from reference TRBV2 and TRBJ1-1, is EPEVTQTPSHQVTQMGQEVILRCVPISNHLYFYWYRQILGQKVEFLVSFYNNEISEKSEIFDDQFSVERPDGSNFTLKIRSTKLEDSAMYFCASSVEGANTEAFFGQGTRLTVV.

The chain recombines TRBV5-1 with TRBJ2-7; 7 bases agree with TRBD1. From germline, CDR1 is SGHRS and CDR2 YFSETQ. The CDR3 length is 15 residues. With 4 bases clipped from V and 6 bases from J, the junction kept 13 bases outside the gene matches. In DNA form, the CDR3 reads TGCGCCAGCAGCCCAGCCCAGACAGGGTGGGGCGAGCAGTACTTC. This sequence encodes CASSPAQTGWGEQYF.

The CDR3 DNA reads as TGTGCCAGCAGCCGCAGGCAGGGGAACACCGGGGAGCTGTTTTTT. Translation gives CASSRRQGNTGELFF. The rearrangement joins TRBV3-1 (or the pseudogene TRBV3-2) to TRBJ2-2; D may be TRBD1 (5 bases). This CDR3 region has 15 residues. Germline CDR1 is LGHDT and CDR2 is YNNKEL (reference sequence). Trimming shortened V by 4 bases and J by 1 base, and 10 bases separated the two germline ends.

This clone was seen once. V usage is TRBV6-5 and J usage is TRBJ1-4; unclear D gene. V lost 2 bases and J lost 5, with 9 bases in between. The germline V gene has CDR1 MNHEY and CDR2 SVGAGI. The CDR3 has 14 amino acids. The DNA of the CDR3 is TGTGCCAGCAGTTACGCAGAAACCAATGAAAAACTGTTTTTT. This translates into CASSYAETNEKLFF.

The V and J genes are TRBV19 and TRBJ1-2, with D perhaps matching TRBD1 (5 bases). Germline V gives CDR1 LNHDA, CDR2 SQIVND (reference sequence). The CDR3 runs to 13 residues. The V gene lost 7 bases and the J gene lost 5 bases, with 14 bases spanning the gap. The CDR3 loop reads CASTSLQVYGYTF. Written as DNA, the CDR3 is TGTGCCAGTACATCCCTACAGGTGTATGGCTACACCTTC.

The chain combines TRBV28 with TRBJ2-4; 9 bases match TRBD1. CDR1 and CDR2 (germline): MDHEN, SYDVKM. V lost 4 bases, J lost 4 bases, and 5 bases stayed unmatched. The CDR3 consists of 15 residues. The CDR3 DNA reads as TGTGCCAGCAGTTCCTCCGGGACAGGGAAAAACATTCAGTACTTC. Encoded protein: CASSSSGTGKNIQYF.

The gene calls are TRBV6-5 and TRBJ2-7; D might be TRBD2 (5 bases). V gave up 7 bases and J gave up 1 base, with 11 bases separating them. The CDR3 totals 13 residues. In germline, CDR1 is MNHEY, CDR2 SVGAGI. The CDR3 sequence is CASIGTGSYEQYF. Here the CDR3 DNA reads TGTGCCAGCATCGGAACGGGGTCCTACGAGCAGTACTTC.

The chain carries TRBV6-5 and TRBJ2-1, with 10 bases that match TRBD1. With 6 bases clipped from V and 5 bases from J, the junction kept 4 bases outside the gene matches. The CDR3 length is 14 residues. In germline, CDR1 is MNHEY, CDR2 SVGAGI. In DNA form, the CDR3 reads TGTGCCAGCAGGGGGACAGGGGTCAACAATGAGCAGTTCTTC. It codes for CASRGTGVNNEQFF.

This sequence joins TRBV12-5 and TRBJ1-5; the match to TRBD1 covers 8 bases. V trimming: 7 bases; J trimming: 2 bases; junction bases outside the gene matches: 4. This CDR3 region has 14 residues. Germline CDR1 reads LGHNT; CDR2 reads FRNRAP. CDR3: CASAPTGGNQPQHF. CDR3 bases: TGTGCTAGTGCCCCGACAGGGGGCAATCAGCCCCAGCATTTT.